This paragraph reports one T cell receptor beta chain. The data stem from a study of blood T cell repertoires in COVID-19. Study information: Italy, Spain and the United States were the sources of the convalescent and acute COVID-19 samples. Sources were T cells, B-cell-depleted T cells, or PBMCs; the material itself was cDNA or gDNA.

Those enrolled in Seattle joined during active infection and were followed longitudinally afterward. This CDR3 is built from 17 residues. Trimming cost V 3 bases and J 9 bases, with 27 bases left between them. Per the germline V gene, CDR1 is KGHSH and CDR2 is LQKENI. Methods used by the authors: Estimation of nucleated cell counts was performed using reference gene primer amplification. Using immunoSEQ multiplex PCR, the repertoire was profiled, and TCRdb retains in-frame clones only, with some absent. V and J calls and clone size are given by that table; D and trimming were obtained from the DNA. The profile shows under 550,000 clones, around 90% of them singletons.

Source material: peripheral blood. The sequence was collected from a man between 18 and 29 years old with COVID-19, enrolled during active disease. V is TRBV18 and J is TRBJ2-7, with TRBD2 as a possible D gene (7 bases). The CDR3 here is CASSPVFLADSFFRQYF. The CDR3 bases are TGTGCCAGCTCACCGGTATTTCTAGCGGACAGTTTCTTTAGGCAGTACTTC.